The next 29 T cell receptor beta chains were all read from a single sample in a study of shared clonotypes between healthy human individuals. Measured with immunoSEQ multiplex PCR; TCRdb has only the in-frame clones, and not every one. The sample holds over 700,000 clones; roughly two thirds are singletons and the top ten take around 1.8%. Specimen: memory CD4+ T cells sorted from blood. Subset specified: CD45RA-negative fraction. Receptors originate from a woman younger than 45 in good health.

On this clone itself: A much larger clone differs by one base, so this may be a read error. Other DNA sequences from this sample encode an identical CDR3 as well. J is TRBJ1-2 and V is TRBV28, with D unresolved. CDR1 and CDR2 from the germline V gene are MDHEN and SYDVKM. The CDR3 runs 12 residues. Trimming pared 1 base from V and 3 bases from J, leaving 3 bases between. The CDR3 region has the DNA TGTGCCAGCAGTTTATCCGACTATGGCTACACCTTC. As protein: CASSLSDYGYTF.

The rearrangement joins TRBV7-8 to TRBJ2-3, with 7 bases matching TRBD2. The CDR3 has 17 residues. The germline gives CDR1 SGHVS, CDR2 FQNEAQ. Trimming cost V 0 bases and J 0 bases; bases outside gene matches: 6. DNA of the CDR3: TGTGCCAGCAGCTTAGCTGTCCTAGCGGAAAGCACAGATACGCAGTATTTT. Translation gives CASSLAVLAESTDTQYF.

The chain combines TRBV28 with TRBJ2-3; maybe TRBD2 (6 bases). Germline-derived CDR1 and CDR2 are MDHEN and SYDVKM. The CDR3 sequence is 15 residues long. V dropped 1 base and J dropped 3 bases, with 11 bases sitting between them. The CDR3 here is CASSLSLGRTDTQYF. In nucleotides, the CDR3 is TGTGCCAGCAGTTTATCCCTTGGGAGGACAGATACGCAGTATTTT.

The chain uses TRBV7-2 and TRBJ1-4, with D perhaps TRBD1 (5 bases). The ends were cut back, 4 bases at V and 4 bases at J, with 13 bases in the middle. Germline V CDR1 and CDR2: SGHTA, FQGNSA. The CDR3 is 15 residues long. This CDR3 is CASSSPRDRNEKLFF. Written as DNA, the CDR3 is TGTGCCAGCAGCTCCCCCAGGGACCGTAATGAAAAACTGTTTTTT.

This chain links TRBV6-8 with TRBJ2-3; the D is unclear. The CDR3 has 12 amino acids. The V gene's germline CDR1 is MNHGY and CDR2 SAAAGT. V dropped 5 bases and J dropped 5 bases, with 8 bases sitting between them. This chain's CDR3 is CASSSTVDTQYF. The CDR3 coding sequence is TGTGCCAGCAGTAGCACAGTAGATACGCAGTATTTT.

The V gene is TRBV28, the J gene TRBJ2-3; no firm D call. Trimming took 4 bases from V and 5 from J, leaving 10 bases between them. Germline V gene sequence: CDR1 MDHEN, CDR2 SYDVKM. CDR3 length equals 13 residues. The CDR3 sequence: CASSSGWEDTQYF. As DNA, the CDR3 is TGTGCCAGCAGTTCCGGTTGGGAAGATACGCAGTATTTT.

V and J are TRBV5-1 and TRBJ2-2, with D possibly matching TRBD2 (5 bases). Germline CDR1 and CDR2: SGHRS and YFSETQ. Deletions cut 0 bases from V and 7 bases from J, with 19 bases between. The CDR3 has 17 residues. The CDR3 DNA sequence: TGCGCCAGCAGCTTGGGGAACCCGACTGCCCGGGGCGGGGAGCTGTTTTTT. This gives the protein CASSLGNPTARGGELFF.

This clone was picked up one time. The rearrangement links TRBV2 to TRBJ2-3, with D possibly being TRBD2 (6 bases). There are 15 residues in the CDR3. Germline CDR1 is SNHLY and CDR2 is FYNNEI. The germline V and J ends were trimmed by 3 bases and 0 bases, with 10 bases remaining between them. The CDR3 DNA is TGTGCCAGCAGTGACCAAGCGGGTAGCACAGATACGCAGTATTTT. Protein sequence: CASSDQAGSTDTQYF.

This chain links TRBV27 with TRBJ2-7; possible D gene TRBD1, 6 bases. The CDR3 has 13 amino acids. Deletions cut 2 bases from V and 4 bases from J, with 9 bases between. CDR1 MNHEY and CDR2 SMNVEV come from the germline V gene (reference sequence). The CDR3 nucleotides are TGTGCCAGCAGTTTAGGACAGTGGTACGAGCAGTACTTC. Its translation is CASSLGQWYEQYF.

The chain couples TRBV5-5 to TRBJ2-7; a weak D match, TRBD1 (6 bases). The CDR3 is 12 amino acids. V lost 10 bases, J lost 0 bases, and 11 bases lay in between. Germline assignment: CDR1 SGHKS and CDR2 YYEKEE (reference sequence). The CDR3: CACGGYSYEQYF. CDR3 DNA sequence: TGTGCCTGTGGGGGCTACTCCTACGAGCAGTACTTC.

V and J are TRBV19 and TRBJ1-4, with D uncertain. V gave up 3 bases and J gave up 13 bases, with 12 bases separating them. The V gene's germline CDR1 is LNHDA and CDR2 SQIVND (reference sequence). The CDR3 covers 12 residues. In DNA, the CDR3 is TGTGCCAGTAGTATCCCACCCGCGGGACTGTTTTTT. It specifies CASSIPPAGLFF. Complete variable domain (other parts from reference TRBV19 and TRBJ1-4): DGGITQSPKYLFRKEGQNVTLSCEQNLNHDAMYWYRQDPGQGLRLIYYSQIVNDFQKGDIAEGYSVSREKKESFPLTVTSAQKNPTAFYLCASSIPPAGLFFGSGTQLSVL.

The V call is TRBV27, the J call TRBJ1-5, with TRBD1 matching 8 bases. Losses at the gene ends were 5 bases for V and 1 base for J; bases not matched to a gene: 7. CDR1 is MNHEY, CDR2 SMNVEV, per germline (reference sequence). The CDR3 extends over 16 amino acids. CDR3 amino acids: CASSPRQGLSNQPQHF. The CDR3 coding sequence is TGTGCCAGCAGTCCCCGACAGGGGCTGAGCAATCAGCCCCAGCATTTT.

This chain's CDR3 is CAIRPDTQYF. The CDR3 bases are TGTGCCATCCGACCTGATACGCAGTATTTT. V gene TRBV6-1 combines with J gene TRBJ2-3; no clear D. Germline CDR1 reads MNHNS; CDR2 reads SASEGT. Trimming removed 10 bases from V and 6 bases from J, with 8 bases in between. The CDR3 loop spans 10 amino acids.

The V and J genes are TRBV19 and TRBJ1-5, with unresolved D. The V end lost 4 bases, the J end lost 6 bases, and 25 bases lay between the germline ends. The germline CDR1 and CDR2 sequences are LNHDA and SQIVND (reference sequence). The CDR3 is 18 amino acids. The CDR3 sequence: CASSKFPLRRVGGQPQHF. The CDR3 DNA is TGTGCCAGTAGTAAATTTCCGCTACGCCGTGTGGGTGGTCAGCCCCAGCATTTT.

In its sample, this clone was seen once. The CDR3 sequence is CASRKNRDNYGYTF. CDR3 DNA sequence: TGTGCCAGTAGGAAAAATCGGGACAACTATGGCTACACCTTC. The genes are TRBV19 and TRBJ1-2, with D perhaps TRBD1 (5 bases). In germline, CDR1 is LNHDA, CDR2 SQIVND (reference sequence). The germline V and J ends were trimmed by 6 bases and 2 bases, with 13 bases remaining between them. This CDR3 has 14 residues. Full variable domain (missing parts from reference TRBV19 and TRBJ1-2): DGGITQSPKYLFRKEGQNVTLSCEQNLNHDAMYWYRQDPGQGLRLIYYSQIVNDFQKGDIAEGYSVSREKKESFPLTVTSAQKNPTAFYLCASRKNRDNYGYTFGSGTRLTVV.

This clone was seen only once. The rearrangement joins TRBV6-4 to TRBJ2-1, with TRBD2 identical over 15 bases. Germline-derived CDR1 and CDR2 are MRHNA and SNTAGT. V trimming: 2 bases; J trimming: 4 bases; junction bases outside the gene matches: 9. The CDR3 has 19 residues. CDR3: CASSDPGTSGRILYNEQFF. As DNA, the CDR3 is TGTGCCAGCAGTGACCCGGGGACTAGCGGGAGGATTTTGTACAATGAGCAGTTCTTC.

The chain links TRBV11-3 to TRBJ2-3; TRBD2 aligns across 11 bases. The V gene end was trimmed by 1 base and the J gene end by 0 bases; junction bases not matched to a gene: 3. The CDR3 is 17 residues long. The germline CDR1 and CDR2 sequences are SGHNT and YENEEA. This CDR3 reads CASSLGGTSGSTDTQYF. As DNA, the CDR3 is TGTGCCAGCAGCTTAGGCGGGACTAGCGGAAGCACAGATACGCAGTATTTT.

The chain recombines TRBV5-1 with TRBJ2-1; no definite D call. Trimming cost V 0 bases and J 5 bases, with 12 bases left between them. This CDR3 spans 15 amino acids. CDR1 and CDR2 (germline): SGHRS, YFSETQ. In DNA, the CDR3 is TGCGCCAGCAGCTTGGTTCGGCCTGATCACAATGAGCAGTTCTTC. It codes for CASSLVRPDHNEQFF.

This chain connects TRBV11-2 to TRBJ2-2; 9 nucleotides align to TRBD1. The CDR3 runs 15 residues. Germline values: CDR1 SGHAT, CDR2 FQNNGV. After removal of 4 bases from V and 5 bases from J, the junction contained 5 bases not matched to a gene. The CDR3 coding sequence is TGTGCCAGCAGCTACACAGGGGGCTGGACCGGGGAGCTGTTTTTT. The encoded protein is CASSYTGGWTGELFF.

V usage is TRBV20-1 and J usage is TRBJ2-3; D is ambiguous. CDR3 length: 11 amino acids. The germline V gene has CDR1 DFQATT and CDR2 SNEGSKA (reference sequence). Trimming took 1 base from V and 7 from J, leaving 6 bases between them. The CDR3 nucleotides read TGCAGTGCTAGAGCCTGGAATACGCAGTATTTT. Its translation is CSARAWNTQYF.

The CDR3 here is CASSRDNTIYF. CDR3 in DNA: TGTGCCAGCAGTCGCGATAACACCATATATTTT. The chain combines TRBV5-8 with TRBJ1-3; D is undetermined. The V gene lost 5 bases and the J gene lost 7 bases, with 7 bases spanning the gap. CDR1 is SGHTS, CDR2 YDEGEE, per germline. CDR3 length: 11 residues.

The V and J genes are TRBV7-9 and TRBJ2-2; D remains unclear. V lost 7 bases to trimming and J lost 3 bases, with 12 bases between them. CDR1 is SEHNR, CDR2 FQNEAQ, per germline (reference sequence). This CDR3 contains 14 residues. The CDR3 DNA reads as TGTGCCAGCACTAACCGGGTGGACACCGGGGAGCTGTTTTTT. Protein product: CASTNRVDTGELFF.

The rearrangement links TRBV4-1 to TRBJ2-1, with 9 bases aligning to TRBD2. This CDR3 spans 16 amino acids. CDR1 and CDR2 (germline): MGHRA, YSYEKL. The ends lost 3 bases at V and 6 bases at J; junction bases unmatched: 9. CDR3 region: CASSQPLAGVRNEQFF. In nucleotides, the CDR3 is TGCGCCAGCAGCCAGCCCTTAGCGGGAGTTCGCAATGAGCAGTTCTTC.

The table lists this clone with a few counts. This rearrangement joins TRBV4-2 to TRBJ2-7, with a possible D match to TRBD2 (6 bases). The CDR3 is 15 amino acids. CDR1 is LGHNA and CDR2 is YNFKEQ in the germline V gene. Deletions cut 0 bases from V and 4 bases from J, with 13 bases between. The CDR3 bases are TGTGCCAGCAGCCAAGATCGTCAGACTAGATACGAGCAGTACTTC. This codes for CASSQDRQTRYEQYF.

At least ten counts were recorded for this clone. The same CDR3 can be traced to other DNA sequences in this sample. The genes are TRBV5-1 and TRBJ1-1; possible D gene TRBD1, 6 bases. This CDR3 is built from 14 residues. In germline, CDR1 is SGHRS, CDR2 YFSETQ. V lost 0 bases and J 4 bases, leaving 10 bases between the germline ends. The CDR3 spells CASSLEAGVTEAFF. The CDR3 DNA follows: TGCGCCAGCAGCTTGGAGGCAGGGGTCACTGAAGCTTTCTTT.

V gene TRBV6-9 combines with J gene TRBJ2-7, with TRBD1 matching 10 bases. With 4 bases clipped from V and 3 bases from J, the junction kept 21 bases outside the gene matches. The CDR3 contains 20 residues. CDR1 is MNHGY, CDR2 SVAAGI, per germline. The CDR3 DNA is TGTGCCAGCAGTTCCGCCCCCGGGACAGGGGATCGGGAGATCCTCTACGAGCAGTACTTC. As protein: CASSSAPGTGDREILYEQYF.

The rearrangement links TRBV6-1 to TRBJ1-5; D uncertain. Trimming cost V 8 bases and J 3 bases, with 11 bases left between them. This CDR3 comprises 13 residues. Germline CDR1 is MNHNS and CDR2 is SASEGT. The CDR3 DNA reads as TGTGCCAGCTCCGCAGTACCCAATCAGCCCCAGCATTTT. This encodes CASSAVPNQPQHF.

The chain uses TRBV11-2 and TRBJ2-7; D not resolved. Trimming stripped 5 bases from V and 3 bases from J, with 11 bases between. The CDR3 length is 13 residues. CDR1 SGHAT and CDR2 FQNNGV come from the germline V gene. This CDR3 reads CASSRWGFYEQYF. The CDR3, as DNA: TGTGCCAGCAGCCGATGGGGTTTCTACGAGCAGTACTTC.

This clone was counted a few times. V gene TRBV25-1 combines with J gene TRBJ2-1, with D maybe TRBD1 (6 bases). The CDR3 sequence is 12 residues long. Trimming took 6 bases from V and 10 from J, leaving 13 bases between them. Germline V gene lookup returns CDR1 MGHDK and CDR2 SYGVNS. This chain's CDR3 is CASSSPGEEQFF. The CDR3 DNA is TGTGCCAGCAGCTCCCCAGGGGAAGAGCAGTTCTTC.